Listed here is a single T cell receptor (beta chain). Under the authors' procedure: Cell counts per sample came from amplifying reference gene primers. Only in-frame clones appear in the TCRdb table, and some are missing; sequencing was by immunoSEQ multiplex PCR. That table is the source of V, J and clone size, and D and trimming were worked out from the DNA. The data contain some 71,000 clones, 70% to 85% of them singletons. These data come from a study of blood T cell repertoires in COVID-19. At the level of the study: Researchers got acute and convalescent COVID-19 samples from the United States, Italy and Spain. T cells, B-cell-depleted T cells, or PBMCs provided the cDNA or gDNA that served as material.

The CDR3 extends over 16 amino acids. CDR1 is SGHDT and CDR2 is YYEEEE in the germline V gene. V shed 0 bases and J 0 bases; nucleotides not matched to a gene: 4. The rearrangement links TRBV5-6 to TRBJ1-1; 8 nucleotides align to TRBD1. The origin of this receptor is a woman aged 45 to 65 with acute or convalescent COVID-19. Source material: peripheral blood. CDR3 protein: CASSLGQGTMNTEAFF. The CDR3 DNA is TGTGCCAGCAGCTTGGGACAGGGGACGATGAACACTGAAGCTTTCTTT.